One and the same sample provided the 2 T cell receptor beta chains below, sequenced in a study of technical replicates of blood from four donors. Clones were sequenced by immunoSEQ multiplex PCR, and TCRdb holds only the in-frame ones, with some missing. Of about 84,000 clones listed, less than 95% were seen once; the top ten hold approximately 0.25%. Sequencing was done on a sample of T cells isolated from PBMCs. These receptors were taken from a human donor in good health.

This clone was seen once. The rearrangement uses TRBV7-9 and TRBJ2-1; 12 positions match TRBD2. Trimming cost V 11 bases and J 8 bases; bases outside gene matches: 10. Looked up from germline, CDR1 is SEHNR and CDR2 is FQNEAQ (reference sequence). The CDR3 spans 14 residues. The CDR3 coding sequence is TGTGCCGACAATCTAGCGGGGGGGCCGCATGAGCAGTTCTTC. It is translated as CADNLAGGPHEQFF.

The chain links TRBV6-5 to TRBJ1-2, with D maybe TRBD1 (6 bases). Trimming shortened V by 6 bases and J by 1 base, and 9 bases separated the two germline ends. The germline gives CDR1 MNHEY, CDR2 SVGAGI. The CDR3 is 13 residues long. The chain's CDR3 is CASSLDSNYGYTF. In nucleotides, the CDR3 is TGTGCCAGCAGCTTGGACAGTAACTATGGCTACACCTTC.